This T cell receptor beta chain derives from a study of blood T cell repertoires in COVID-19. Germline trimming cut 6 bases from V and 3 bases from J; bases unmatched to any gene: 1. CDR3 length: 13 residues. In the original processing: Quantification of nucleated cells was approximated via reference gene primer amplification. Data came from immunoSEQ multiplex PCR; TCRdb stores just in-frame clones and leaves some out. Clonal size and the V and J genes are those of that table, whereas D and trimming came from the DNA. The sample carries over 250,000 clones, about 87% recorded once. The sequence was collected from a woman aged 25 to 39 who had recovered from COVID-19. This rearrangement joins TRBV12-3 or TRBV12-4 to TRBJ1-2, with 10 bases fitting TRBD1. The specimen was PBMCs or T cells enriched from blood (not recorded which). The CDR3 region is CASSGTGDYGYTF. CDR3 coding DNA: TGTGCCAGCAGCGGGACAGGGGACTATGGCTACACCTTC.